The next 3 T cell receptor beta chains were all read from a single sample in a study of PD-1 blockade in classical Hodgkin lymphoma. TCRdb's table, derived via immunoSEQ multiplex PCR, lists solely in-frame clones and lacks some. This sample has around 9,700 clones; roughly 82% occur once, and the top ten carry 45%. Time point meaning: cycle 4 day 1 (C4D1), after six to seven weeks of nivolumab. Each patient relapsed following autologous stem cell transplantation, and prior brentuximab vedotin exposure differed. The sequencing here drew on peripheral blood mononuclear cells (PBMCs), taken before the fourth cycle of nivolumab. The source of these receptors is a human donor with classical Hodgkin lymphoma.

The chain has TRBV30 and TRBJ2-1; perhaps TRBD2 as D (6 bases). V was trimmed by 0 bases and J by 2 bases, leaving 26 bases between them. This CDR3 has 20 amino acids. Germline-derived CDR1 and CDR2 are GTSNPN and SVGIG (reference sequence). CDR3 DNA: TGTGCCTGGAGTGTATGGTGGGACTCTAAAAGGGGAAGCGCCTACAATGAGCAGTTCTTC. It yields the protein CAWSVWWDSKRGSAYNEQFF.

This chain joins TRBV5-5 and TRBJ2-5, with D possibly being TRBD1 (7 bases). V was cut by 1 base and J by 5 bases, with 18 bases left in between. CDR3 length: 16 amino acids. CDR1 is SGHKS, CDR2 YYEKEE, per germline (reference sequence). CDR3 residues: CASSLRTTGVRETQYF. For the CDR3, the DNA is TGTGCCAGCAGCTTGAGGACTACAGGGGTACGGGAGACCCAGTACTTC.

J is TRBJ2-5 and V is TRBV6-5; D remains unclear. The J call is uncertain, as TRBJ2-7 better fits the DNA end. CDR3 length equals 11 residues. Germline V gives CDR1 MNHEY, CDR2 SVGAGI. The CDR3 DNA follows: TGTGCCAGCAGCCTTGACTACGAGCAGTACTTC. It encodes CASSLDYEQYF.